This note documents a single TCR beta chain sequence. What it binds is unknown. This entry belongs to a study of OX40 agonist ivuxolimab in advanced cancers. Across the whole study: The study gave patients intravenous ivuxolimab at 0.01 to 10 mg/kg every 2 weeks. With a range of roughly 23 to 85, age averaged approximately 55 years, and 70% to 85% were male. Three dose-escalation patients had partial responses: one with hepatocellular carcinoma and two with cutaneous melanoma. Broader study findings: The CD4+ and CD8+ T cells in the blood had expanded clonally by week 6 at 0.1 to 3.0 mg/kg.

CDR1 and CDR2 (germline): MNHEY, SVGAGI. This CDR3 has 15 residues. Germline trimming cut 1 base from V and 6 bases from J; bases unmatched to any gene: 5. TCRdb's table, derived via immunoSEQ multiplex PCR, lists solely in-frame clones and lacks some. The repertoire has under 85,000 clones, almost 85% of them found once; the top ten carry roughly 7.9%. J is TRBJ2-1 and V is TRBV6-5; TRBD2 aligns across 8 bases. This clonotype was obtained from an adult with an advanced solid tumor such as melanoma, head and neck, liver or kidney cancer. Sequencing used CD4+ or CD8+ T cells sorted from blood, obtained in a trial of the OX40 agonist ivuxolimab. DNA of the CDR3: TGTGCCAGCAGTTACTTTGGACTAGCATCCAATGAGCAGTTCTTC. Residues: CASSYFGLASNEQFF.